This is a list of T cell receptor beta chains from one sample in a study of blood T cell repertoires in COVID-19. Libraries were prepared by immunoSEQ multiplex PCR; TCRdb keeps only in-frame clonotypes and omits some of them. The sample carries under 100,000 clones, about 85% recorded once. Specimen: peripheral blood. The receptors were sampled from a woman between 70 and 85 years old with active or convalescent COVID-19. CDR3s include the opening cysteine and the closing phenylalanine or tryptophan. D genes are given only for firm matches. Clone sizes are given selectively: once, few, many, or a class where the clone is expanded.

V gene,clone size,CDR3 length,J gene,D gene,CDR3 DNA,CDR3 protein
TRBV10-3,NA,17,TRBJ2-1,TRBD2,TGTGCCATCAGTAACACCGGGACTAGCGGTATCTACAATGAGCAGTTCTTC,CAISNTGTSGIYNEQFF
TRBV6-5,once,15,TRBJ2-1,TRBD2,TGTGCCAGTCGCAGGGGCGGGGGGGCGGCCAATGAGCAGTTCTTC,CASRRGGGAANEQFF
TRBV19,NA,14,TRBJ1-1,NA,TGTGCCAGTACCCTGGGGGGGTCAAACACTGAAGCTTTCTTT,CASTLGGSNTEAFF
TRBV6-5,NA,13,TRBJ2-7,NA,TGTGCCAGCACCCCCCCGGGGGTCCACGAGCAGTACTTC,CASTPPGVHEQYF
TRBV5-4,NA,15,TRBJ1-1,TRBD1,TGTGCCAGCAGCCAGGGGGGGACAGGGAGCCTTGAGGCTTTCTTT,CASSQGGTGSLEAFF
TRBV4-1,NA,16,TRBJ1-2,NA,TGCGCCAGCAGCCAACCCCTTTTACACAAGAACTATGGCTACACCTTC,CASSQPLLHKNYGYTF
TRBV7-9,few,13,TRBJ1-1,NA,TGTGCCAGCAGCTCATGGGGAGTCCCTGAAGCTTTCTTT,CASSSWGVPEAFF
TRBV24-1,NA,16,TRBJ2-3,NA,TGTGCCACCAGTGATGCCGGGTCCTTTAGTACAGATACGCAGTATTTT,CATSDAGSFSTDTQYF
TRBV7-9,few,15,TRBJ1-5,NA,TGTGCCAGCAGCGGAGGAGAGGGTAGCAATCAGCCCCAGCATTTT,CASSGGEGSNQPQHF
TRBV19,NA,15,TRBJ1-2,TRBD1,TGTGCCAGTAGTATAGAAACGGGACAGCCCTATGGCTACACCTTC,CASSIETGQPYGYTF
TRBV19,NA,15,TRBJ2-2,NA,TGTGCCAGTAGTATTTCACCGGGAGTGTCCGGGGAGCTGTTTTTT,CASSISPGVSGELFF
TRBV5-1,NA,14,TRBJ1-4,TRBD1,TGCGCCAGCAGCTTTGGACAGGGTGGTGAAAAACTGTTTTTT,CASSFGQGGEKLFF
TRBV5-4,NA,15,TRBJ1-6,NA,TGTGCCAGCAAATTGGCAGGGTCGGAAAATTCACCCCTCCACTTT,CASKLAGSENSPLHF
TRBV19,NA,15,TRBJ2-5,TRBD1,TGTGCCAGTAGTACCCCGGGACAGGGGGGCGAGACCCAGTACTTC,CASSTPGQGGETQYF
TRBV4-1,NA,15,TRBJ2-2,NA,TGCGCCCGCAGCCTGTGGGGGGGGGCTACCGGGGAGCTGTTTTTT,CARSLWGGATGELFF
TRBV4-3,NA,17,TRBJ1-2,NA,TGCGCCAGCAGCCCAATGGGACAAGGTGGCAGAGACTATGGCTACACCTTC,CASSPMGQGGRDYGYTF
TRBV12-5,NA,17,TRBJ2-2,TRBD1,TGTGCTAGTGGTTCCACCCGGACAGGGACGAACACCGGGGAGCTGTTTTTT,CASGSTRTGTNTGELFF
TRBV4-1,once,18,TRBJ2-3,NA,TGCGCCAGCAGCCAAATGACTCCCGGGACTGGTTACACAGATACGCAGTATTTT,CASSQMTPGTGYTDTQYF
TRBV5-8,NA,16,TRBJ2-1,TRBD1,TGTGCCAGCAGCAGGACAGGGACGGGTACCTACAATGAGCAGTTCTTC,CASSRTGTGTYNEQFF
TRBV7-2,NA,15,TRBJ2-7,TRBD1,TGTGCCAGCAGCTTAGGCCAGGGGGCGGTTTACGAGCAGTACTTC,CASSLGQGAVYEQYF
TRBV6-2/TRBV6-3,NA,16,TRBJ1-1,NA,TGTGCCAGCAGTACCCGACAGATACCACAACATTCTGAAGCTTTCTTT,CASSTRQIPQHSEAFF
TRBV20-1,NA,11,TRBJ1-2,NA,TGCAGTCCCTGGGGGGGCTATGGCTACACCTTC,CSPWGGYGYTF
TRBV7-9,many,18,TRBJ1-2,NA,TGTGCCAGCAGCCGAAGATTGGATGCCGGGAAAGCTAACTATGGCTACACCTTC,CASSRRLDAGKANYGYTF
TRBV21-1,once,18,TRBJ2-3,NA,TGTGCCAGCAGCGATAAAGGGTTAGCGGGGGGGGGCACAGATACGCAGTATTTT,CASSDKGLAGGGTDTQYF
TRBV5-1,NA,15,TRBJ2-3,NA,TGCGCCAGCAGCTTACTTTCAGGGTACACAGATACGCAGTATTTT,CASSLLSGYTDTQYF
TRBV6-2/TRBV6-3,NA,16,TRBJ2-3,TRBD2,TGTGCCAGCAGTCGACCCCCAGTAGCGGGGAAAGATACGCAGTATTTT,CASSRPPVAGKDTQYF
TRBV18,NA,17,TRBJ2-7,NA,TGTGCCAGCTCACCACCGGTAGGGGTGGCCAGGGGACACGAGCAGTACTTC,CASSPPVGVARGHEQYF
TRBV5-6,NA,12,TRBJ1-1,NA,TGTGCCAGCAGCTTGGAGGGGACTGAAGCTTTCTTT,CASSLEGTEAFF
TRBV18,few,13,TRBJ1-2,NA,TGTGCCAGCTTCCTACAGGGCTATGGTGGCTACACCTTC,CASFLQGYGGYTF
TRBV5-6,NA,11,TRBJ2-1,NA,TGTGCCAGCAGCTTGGAGGGAGTCGCGTTCTTC,CASSLEGVAFF
TRBV3-1/TRBV3-2,NA,24,TRBJ2-3,TRBD2,TGTGCCAGCAGCCAAGATCTATGGGCGCGGACCGGGACTAGCGGGGGTTTCAGCACAGATACGCAGTATTTT,CASSQDLWARTGTSGGFSTDTQYF
TRBV2,NA,15,TRBJ2-3,TRBD2,TGTGCCAGCAGCGGTCTAGCGGGGGGGCCGAATACGCAGTATTTT,CASSGLAGGPNTQYF
TRBV5-1,NA,14,TRBJ2-3,TRBD1,TGCGCCAGCAGCCGGGACAGTAGCACAGATACGCAGTATTTT,CASSRDSSTDTQYF
TRBV18,NA,18,TRBJ1-1,NA,TGTGCCAGCTCACCCTACATTTCCCGAGGGGGGGGGAACACTGAAGCTTTCTTT,CASSPYISRGGGNTEAFF
TRBV5-4,NA,16,TRBJ2-7,TRBD1,TGTGCCAGCAGCCTACCCGGGACAGGCGGAGACATGGAGCAGTACTTC,CASSLPGTGGDMEQYF
TRBV10-2,NA,12,TRBJ1-1,NA,TGCGCCAGCACAGGCGGGGGTAATGAAGCTTTCTTT,CASTGGGNEAFF
TRBV5-1,once,15,TRBJ2-2,TRBD2,TGCGCCAGCAGCTTCTCTAGCGGGACCACCGGGGAGCTGTTTTTT,CASSFSSGTTGELFF
TRBV2,NA,12,TRBJ1-2,NA,TGTGCCAGCAGGCTTACTCCGGTTGGCTACACCTTC,CASRLTPVGYTF
TRBV6-6,NA,16,TRBJ1-1,TRBD1,TGTGCCAGCAGCAGTGTACAGGGGGCCCCGAACACTGAAGCTTTCTTT,CASSSVQGAPNTEAFF
TRBV7-2,once,15,TRBJ2-1,TRBD2,TGTGCCAGCAGCCCTCAGCGGGGGGGCGGCAATGAGCAGTTCTTC,CASSPQRGGGNEQFF
TRBV6-5,NA,14,TRBJ1-2,NA,TGTGCCAGCAGTCCAACAGGGTCCCCGAATGGCTACACCTTC,CASSPTGSPNGYTF
TRBV12-5,NA,15,TRBJ1-4,NA,TGTGCCAAACAGGGCCTTCCGGAAACTAATGAAAAACTGTTTTTT,CAKQGLPETNEKLFF
TRBV7-2,NA,15,TRBJ1-2,NA,TGTGCCAGCAGCCCCCGGGTAGCGGCTAACTATGGCTACACCTTC,CASSPRVAANYGYTF
TRBV7-2,NA,15,TRBJ1-4,TRBD1,TGTGCCAGCAGTCGATCAGGGACAGATAACGAAAAACTGTTTTTT,CASSRSGTDNEKLFF